This T cell receptor (beta chain) is drawn from a study of blood T cell repertoires in COVID-19. One Seattle source followed patients from active infection through their disease course. Clones were sequenced by immunoSEQ multiplex PCR, and TCRdb holds only the in-frame ones, with some missing. The sample holds 410,000 or so clones, approximately 90% seen once. This clone was counted only a few times. This receptor was identified in a woman aged 35 to 49 with COVID-19, enrolled during active disease. Source material: peripheral blood.

The CDR3: CASGLEENTEAFF. The CDR3 coding sequence is TGTGCTAGTGGTTTAGAGGAGAACACTGAAGCTTTCTTT. The chain couples TRBV12-5 to TRBJ1-1; D gene ambiguous. Germline V CDR1 and CDR2: LGHNT, FRNRAP. V lost 3 bases and J lost 1, with 6 bases in between. The CDR3 spans 13 residues.